Included here is one TCR beta chain sequence, with context. This same CDR3 is encoded by further DNA sequences in the sample. This sample was included in a study of shared clonotypes between healthy human individuals. Original processing methods: Quality scores were absent from the junction-only immunoSEQ sequences, so filtering differed. Some clones are missing from TCRdb's copy, which holds only in-frame ones; the method was immunoSEQ multiplex PCR. V and J calls and clone size follow that table, whereas D and trimming were derived from the DNA. The sample includes over a million clones, nearly 99% of them seen just once. The CDR3 spans 14 residues. With 0 bases removed from V and 3 bases from J, the gap between germline ends came to 9 bases. Per the germline V gene, CDR1 is SGHRS and CDR2 is YFSETQ.

Sequenced sample: naive CD4+ T cells sorted from blood. As for subset: CD45RA+ positively selected. V is TRBV5-1 and J is TRBJ2-5; D is perhaps TRBD1 (5 bases). The sequence was collected from a man aged 30 to 45 in good health. The CDR3 coding sequence is TGCGCCAGCAGCTTGGTGGTAGGGGAAGAGACCCAGTACTTC. This gives the protein CASSLVVGEETQYF.